This passage covers 7 T cell receptor beta chains from one sample sequenced in a study of T cells in Graves' hyperthyroidism and ophthalmopathy. Researchers took RNA transcripts and amplified the TCR beta CDR3 regions from them. A first-round RT-PCR of the TCR CDR3 used the HTBI primer set. TCRdb re-called the multiplex PCR reads through MiXCR, storing one row per CDR3 protein. The sample has about 410,000 distinct CDR3 sequences, roughly 15% seen once; the top ten hold about 12%. Source material: blood. The receptor source for this set is a man aged 18 to 30 with Graves' ophthalmopathy.

This clonotype came up many times. The chain couples TRBV6-1 to TRBJ2-7, with D possibly matching TRBD2 (5 bases). The CDR3 covers 15 residues. Trimming took 5 bases from V and 0 from J, leaving 14 bases between them. Germline V gives CDR1 MNHNS, CDR2 SASEGT. The DNA for the CDR3 is TGTGCCAGCAGTCAACTAGGCGCACTCTCCTACGAGCAGTACTTC. Residues: CASSQLGALSYEQYF.

This clonotype was counted many times. V is TRBV6-6 and J is TRBJ1-2; D remains unclear. The CDR3 totals 13 residues. The germline gives CDR1 MNHNY, CDR2 SVGAGI (reference sequence). Deletions cut 2 bases from V and 5 bases from J, with 9 bases between. CDR3 sequence: CASSYRGVYGYTF. The CDR3 nucleotides are TGTGCCAGCAGTTACCGCGGAGTATATGGCTACACCTTC.

This clonotype was counted at least ten times. The genes are TRBV20-1 and TRBJ2-5; TRBD1 matches at 8 bases. V lost 0 bases, J lost 1 base, and 4 bases stayed unmatched. This CDR3 region has 15 residues. Germline CDR1 reads DFQATT; CDR2 reads SNEGSKA (reference sequence). The CDR3: CSAREDREPQETQYF. DNA of the CDR3: TGCAGTGCTAGAGAGGACAGGGAGCCCCAAGAGACCCAGTACTTC.

This clonotype was seen repeatedly, ten times or more. V and J are TRBV20-1 and TRBJ2-1, with 8 nucleotides matching TRBD2. V trimming: 4 bases; J trimming: 4 bases; junction bases outside the gene matches: 3. The CDR3 contains 13 residues. Germline-derived CDR1 and CDR2 are DFQATT and SNEGSKA (reference sequence). In nucleotides, the CDR3 is TGCAGTGCTATTAGCGGGGCGTACAATGAGCAGTTCTTC. Protein: CSAISGAYNEQFF.

Notes on this clonotype: Germline and junction disagree at one end, which may indicate a read error. The chain employs TRBV2 and TRBJ2-3, with 11 bases aligning to TRBD1. This CDR3 region has 14 residues. CDR1 is SNHLY, CDR2 FYNNEI, per germline. In DNA form, the CDR3 reads TGCGCCAGCAGTCGGGACAGGGGGGCAGATACGCAGTGTTTT. Protein: CASSRDRGADTQCF.

This clonotype was counted ten times or more. The genes are TRBV2 and TRBJ2-3; D is perhaps TRBD1 (6 bases). CDR1 is SNHLY, CDR2 FYNNEI, per germline. Trimming took 7 bases from V and 5 from J, leaving 13 bases between them. The CDR3 spans 13 residues. CDR3 sequence reads: CASIYIRGDTQYF. The CDR3 coding sequence is TGTGCCAGCATTTACATCAGGGGAGATACGCAGTATTTT.

The chain links TRBV10-3 to TRBJ2-2, with 9 bases lining up with TRBD2. Germline loops: CDR1 ENHRY, CDR2 SYGVKD. This CDR3 is 15 amino acids long. Germline trimming cut 5 bases from V and 2 bases from J; bases unmatched to any gene: 3. CDR3 bases: TGTGCCATCAGTATTAGCGGGGGAAACACCGGGGAGCTGTTTTTT. Translation: CAISISGGNTGELFF.